These T cell receptor beta chains were read from a single sample in a study of T-cell reconstitution after alpha-beta-depleted transplantation in children. TCRdb processed the PCR reads anew with MiXCR; each CDR3 protein has one entry. The sample has about 980,000 distinct CDR3 sequences; under 30% are singletons. This material consisted of PBMCs, mostly from graft donor cells, taken 360 days after TCRalphabeta/CD19-depleted stem cell transplant. These receptors all come from a boy under three years old who had a stem cell transplant for SCID, so the T cells may come from the graft donor. Each CDR3 is given with its conserved first and last residue. D genes are given only for firm matches. The listing skips clone size in some rows; elsewhere it reads once, few, many or a size class.

d_call j_call cdr3_length v_call clone_size cdr3_aa cdr3_nt
. TRBJ1-1 12 TRBV29-1 few CSVSKLNTEAFF TGCAGCGTTTCCAAATTGAACACTGAAGCTTTCTTT
. TRBJ1-1 21 TRBV4-1 few CASSQVPWRTIPGQGPFEAFF TGCGCCAGCAGCCAAGTTCCCTGGAGGACCATCCCGGGGCAGGGCCCCTTTGAAGCTTTCTTT
. TRBJ2-3 14 TRBV27 few CASSFLQGRDTQYF TGTGCCAGCAGTTTTCTTCAGGGTAGAGATACGCAGTATTTT
TRBD2 TRBJ2-7 14 TRBV10-3 few CAISTTGGVYEQYF TGTGCCATCAGTACAACCGGGGGGGTCTACGAGCAGTACTTC
. TRBJ2-5 11 TRBV15 . CATSRDETQYF TGTGCCACCAGCAGGGATGAGACCCAGTACTTC
. TRBJ2-1 18 TRBV20-1 . CSAVWSWAASLFYNEQFF TGCAGTGCCGTGTGGTCTTGGGCAGCCTCTCTTTTCTACAATGAGCAGTTCTTC
TRBD2 TRBJ2-3 13 TRBV20-1 many CSAPTSGTDTQYF TGCAGTGCTCCAACTAGCGGCACAGATACGCAGTATTTT
. TRBJ2-7 15 TRBV28 . CASSFGPSRRNEQYF TGTGCCAGCAGTTTTGGACCGTCCCGACGAAACGAGCAGTACTTC
. TRBJ2-1 12 TRBV12-3/TRBV12-4 few CASSWTPAEQFF TGTGCCAGCAGTTGGACGCCAGCCGAGCAGTTCTTC
. TRBJ2-1 15 TRBV7-2 . CASSDTVAPYNEQFF TGTGCCAGCAGCGATACGGTGGCTCCTTACAATGAGCAGTTCTTC
. TRBJ1-1 14 TRBV7-2 few CASSLGETYTEAFF TGTGCCAGCAGCTTAGGAGAGACCTACACTGAAGCTTTCTTT
TRBD1 TRBJ1-2 15 TRBV4-1 . CASSQSRQGRYGYTF TGCGCCAGCAGCCAAAGCCGACAGGGGCGGTATGGCTACACCTTC
. TRBJ1-1 12 TRBV6-6 . CASRSANTEAFF TGTGCCAGCAGGTCTGCGAACACTGAAGCTTTCTTT
TRBD1 TRBJ1-2 13 TRBV6-1 . CASSRDRANGYTF TGTGCCAGCAGTCGCGACAGGGCTAATGGCTACACCTTC
. TRBJ2-2 14 TRBV19 . CASTAFGGTGELFF TGTGCCAGTACCGCATTCGGGGGCACCGGGGAGCTGTTTTTT
TRBD2 TRBJ2-5 14 TRBV4-2 . CASSQEQGGETQYF TGTGCCAGCAGCCAAGAGCAGGGAGGGGAGACCCAGTACTTC
TRBD1 TRBJ2-3 14 TRBV20-1 . CSASRDRGEDTQYF TGCAGTGCTAGCCGGGACAGGGGGGAGGATACGCAGTATTTT
. TRBJ2-1 15 TRBV4-3 many CASSQDLGLGNEQFF TGCGCCAGCAGCCAAGATCTCGGGCTAGGCAATGAGCAGTTCTTC
TRBD1 TRBJ2-2 15 TRBV20-1 . CSARAGQGVTGELFF TGCAGTGCTAGAGCGGGACAGGGGGTAACCGGGGAGCTGTTTTTT
. TRBJ1-6 13 TRBV5-1 few CASSPRENSPLHF TGCGCCAGCAGCCCCAGGGAAAATTCACCCCTCCACTTT
. TRBJ2-1 14 TRBV14 many CASSQDGSYNEQFF TGTGCCAGCAGCCAAGACGGCTCCTACAATGAGCAGTTCTTC
. TRBJ2-5 14 TRBV29-1 . CSDLGSSLRETQYF TGCAGTGATCTGGGATCGAGCCTGCGGGAGACCCAGTACTTC
. TRBJ1-2 15 TRBV23-1 . CASSQSGRGNYGYTF TGCGCCAGCAGTCAGTCGGGACGGGGGAACTATGGCTACACCTTC
TRBD1 TRBJ2-3 16 TRBV3-1 once CASSPRDRGFKDTQYF TGTGCCAGCAGCCCCCGGGACAGGGGTTTTAAAGATACGCAGTATTTT
TRBD1 TRBJ1-1 16 TRBV6-2/TRBV6-3 few CASFPHWGRGFTEAFF TGTGCCAGCTTCCCCCACTGGGGCAGGGGGTTCACTGAAGCTTTCTTT
. TRBJ2-5 13 TRBV18 few CASSPITPETQYF TGTGCCAGCTCACCAATCACCCCAGAGACCCAGTACTTC
. TRBJ2-7 14 TRBV6-5 . CASSYSPGQYEQYF TGTGCCAGCAGTTACTCGCCAGGCCAGTACGAGCAGTACTTC
TRBD2 TRBJ2-1 15 TRBV12-3/TRBV12-4 . CASSFTSGLNDEQFF TGTGCCAGCAGTTTTACTAGCGGACTAAACGATGAGCAGTTCTTC
. TRBJ1-4 15 TRBV7-9 . CASSLGVGLTEKLFF TGTGCCAGCAGCTTAGGCGTGGGCTTGACTGAAAAACTGTTTTTT
. TRBJ2-5 12 TRBV12-3/TRBV12-4 . CASSLWGTTQYF TGTGCCAGCAGTTTGTGGGGTACGACCCAGTACTTC
. TRBJ1-5 13 TRBV24-1 . CATSRGWNQPQHF TGTGCCACCAGCCGGGGGTGGAATCAGCCCCAGCATTTT
TRBD2 TRBJ2-5 16 TRBV9 few CASSVGAAGGPETQYF TGTGCCAGCAGCGTAGGAGCAGCGGGGGGGCCAGAGACCCAGTACTTC
. TRBJ1-2 16 TRBV20-1 . CSARDEGGLDNYGYTF TGCAGTGCTAGAGATGAGGGGGGACTAGATAACTATGGCTACACCTTC
. TRBJ1-5 14 TRBV4-3 . CASSQDPGQTPQHF TGCGCCAGCAGCCAAGATCCAGGACAGACCCCCCAGCATTTT
. TRBJ1-2 12 TRBV20-1 few CSAASGAYGYTF TGCAGTGCCGCCTCGGGGGCTTATGGCTACACCTTC
. TRBJ1-1 14 TRBV5-1 few CASSPTAYNTEAFF TGCGCCAGCAGCCCGACAGCTTATAACACTGAAGCTTTCTTT
. TRBJ2-2 15 TRBV28 . CASSFRQDRAGELFF TGTGCCAGCAGTTTCAGGCAGGATCGCGCCGGGGAGCTGTTTTTT
. TRBJ2-1 13 TRBV20-1 . CSVRGGQVNEQFF TGCAGTGTCAGGGGGGGACAGGTTAATGAGCAGTTCTTC
. TRBJ2-7 16 TRBV5-1 . CASSPGLLQGPYEQYF TGCGCCAGCAGCCCGGGACTTCTCCAGGGACCCTACGAGCAGTACTTC
. TRBJ1-1 13 TRBV18 . CASSPAGDPEAFF TGTGCCAGCTCACCGGCGGGGGACCCTGAAGCTTTCTTT
TRBD2 TRBJ2-1 15 TRBV13 few CASSFGRGGLNEQFF TGTGCCAGCAGCTTCGGGCGGGGGGGCCTCAATGAGCAGTTCTTC
. TRBJ1-4 12 TRBV10-2 few CASTGGGEKLFF TGCGCCAGCACCGGAGGTGGTGAAAAACTGTTTTTT